The 27 T cell receptor beta chains below all came from one sample that was sequenced in a study of cytomegalovirus exposure and HLA in healthy donors. It was with 60 Vbeta and 13 Jbeta primers that the PCR ran. This table comes from immunoSEQ multiplex PCR, and its TCRdb copy is limited to in-frame clones, with some not included. Of about 100,000 clones in the sample, around four fifths were seen once. The material sequenced was PBMCs. The receptors here all came from a middle-aged man in good health and CMV-seropositive.

The chain is built from TRBV11-2 and TRBJ2-1; D perhaps matches TRBD1 (5 bases). Per germline, CDR1 SGHAT and CDR2 FQNNGV. The V gene lost 0 bases and the J gene lost 5 bases, with 8 bases spanning the gap. The length of the CDR3 is 14 residues. For the CDR3, the DNA is TGTGCCAGCAGCTTAGATACGACAGACAATGAGCAGTTCTTC. The encoded protein is CASSLDTTDNEQFF.

With regard to this clone: One end of the junction fails to match germline, which may point to a read error. Other DNA sequences of this sample code for an identical CDR3. The V call is TRBV6-7, the J call TRBJ2-7; no firm D call. TRBV6-7 is noted as an ORF with a role that remains uncertain. The CDR3 totals 17 residues. CDR3 nucleotides: TGTGCCAGTAGTTACCCCTGGAGTAGCTCTTGTCCCAACGAGCAGTACTTC. Its translation is CASSYPWSSSCPNEQYF.

J is TRBJ2-1 and V is TRBV4-1, with TRBD2 identical over 12 bases. The CDR3 loop spans 14 amino acids. Germline V gives CDR1 MGHRA, CDR2 YSYEKL. The V gene end was trimmed by 2 bases and the J gene end by 11 bases; junction bases not matched to a gene: 4. CDR3 amino acids: CASSQLLAGGQQFF. In nucleotides, the CDR3 is TGCGCCAGCAGCCAACTACTAGCGGGGGGTCAGCAGTTCTTC.

The chain has TRBV6-4 and TRBJ2-7; no reliable D call. Germline V gives CDR1 MRHNA, CDR2 SNTAGT. Between the trimmed V and J ends, which lost 6 bases and 4 bases, there was a span of 10 bases. This CDR3 has 12 residues. The DNA of the CDR3 is TGTGCCAGCAGCATGGAGAGGTACGAGCAGTACTTC. This codes for CASSMERYEQYF.

The chain couples TRBV2 to TRBJ1-2; 9 nucleotides align to TRBD1. Germline CDR1 SNHLY, CDR2 FYNNEI. The CDR3 sequence is 14 residues long. V trimming: 6 bases; J trimming: 6 bases; junction bases outside the gene matches: 8. CDR3 residues: CASRMTGGIDGYTF. The CDR3 nucleotides read TGTGCCAGCAGGATGACAGGGGGTATCGATGGCTACACCTTC.

This CDR3 reads CSVEIYYNEQFF. The DNA of the CDR3 is TGCAGCGTTGAAATCTATTACAATGAGCAGTTCTTC. The rearrangement uses TRBV29-1 and TRBJ2-1; D not resolved. This CDR3 region has 12 residues. The germline gives CDR1 SQVTM, CDR2 ANQGSEA. The germline V and J ends were trimmed by 2 bases and 4 bases, with 6 bases remaining between them.

Note on this clone: A junction end diverges from the germline sequence, so it may reflect a read error. The CDR3 DNA follows: TGTGCTAGCAGCTTAGTAAGGGGGAGCCAAGAGACCCAGTACTTC. This translates into CASSLVRGSQETQYF. The J gene is TRBJ2-5, the V gene TRBV7-7; D might be TRBD1 (6 bases). Germline loops: CDR1 SSHAT, CDR2 FNYEAQ (reference sequence). The CDR3 contains 15 residues.

A note on this clone: This specimen includes other DNA sequences encoding the same CDR3. The chain uses TRBV25-1 and TRBJ2-7, with a tentative D call TRBD2 (6 bases). The CDR3 sequence is 14 residues long. Germline-derived CDR1 and CDR2 are MGHDK and SYGVNS. The germline V and J ends were trimmed by 3 bases and 7 bases, with 16 bases remaining between them. CDR3 bases: TGTGCCAGCAGTGAGCCTTTTGGAGGGAAGGAGCAGTACTTC. Translation: CASSEPFGGKEQYF.

This chain joins TRBV6-5 and TRBJ2-6; TRBD2 matches 7 bases. Trimming at V came to 2 bases and at J to 2 bases, leaving 3 bases not matched to a gene. Germline-derived CDR1 and CDR2 are MNHEY and SVGAGI. CDR3 length equals 16 residues. In DNA form, the CDR3 reads TGTGCCAGCAGTTACAGTCGGGGGGCTGGGGCCAACGTCCTGACTTTC. It translates to CASSYSRGAGANVLTF.

The V call is TRBV5-6, the J call TRBJ2-7; tentatively, D is TRBD1 (5 bases). Germline CDR1 and CDR2: SGHDT and YYEEEE. V lost 0 bases and J lost 4, with 11 bases in between. This CDR3 is built from 14 residues. CDR3 sequence reads: CASSLGRTTYEQYF. The CDR3 DNA sequence: TGTGCCAGCAGCTTGGGGCGGACAACTTACGAGCAGTACTTC.

This clone was seen only a few times. The chain carries TRBV29-1 and TRBJ2-6, with 7 bases identical to TRBD1. The germline V gene has CDR1 SQVTM and CDR2 ANQGSEA. The CDR3 sequence is 16 residues long. Germline trimming cut 0 bases from V and 1 base from J; bases unmatched to any gene: 3. The CDR3 DNA is TGCAGCGTTGAAGATGGGACAGTATCTGGGGCCAACGTCCTGACTTTC. Translated, it gives CSVEDGTVSGANVLTF.

This clone was counted once. The rearrangement joins TRBV5-6 to TRBJ1-5, with 8 positions matching TRBD1. V trimming: 4 bases; J trimming: 0 bases; junction bases outside the gene matches: 6. There are 16 residues in the CDR3. CDR1 is SGHDT and CDR2 is YYEEEE in the germline V gene. The CDR3 loop is CASSRTGGNSNQPQHF. The CDR3 DNA reads TGTGCCAGCAGCCGAACAGGGGGAAATAGCAATCAGCCCCAGCATTTT.

The rearrangement links TRBV27 to TRBJ2-5; perhaps TRBD2 as D (5 bases). Germline CDR1 MNHEY, CDR2 SMNVEV (reference sequence). This CDR3 has 15 amino acids. Deletions cut 5 bases from V and 0 bases from J, with 13 bases between. CDR3 region: CASSLLAIDQETQYF. The CDR3 DNA reads as TGTGCCAGCAGTCTCTTAGCGATCGACCAAGAGACCCAGTACTTC.

The chain is built from TRBV2 and TRBJ2-7; 9 nucleotides line up with TRBD1. CDR3 length equals 15 residues. V was pared by 7 bases and J by 3 bases, with 10 bases of the junction left unmatched. Germline assignment: CDR1 SNHLY and CDR2 FYNNEI. CDR3 bases: TGTGCCAGCACTCCCGGGACAGGGAGAAACTACGAGCAGTACTTC. Amino acids: CASTPGTGRNYEQYF.

The chain has TRBV19 and TRBJ1-1, with D hard to call. Germline-derived CDR1 and CDR2 are LNHDA and SQIVND (reference sequence). The CDR3 is 11 amino acids. Trimming took 9 bases from V and 1 from J, leaving 6 bases between them. Here the CDR3 DNA reads TGTGCCAGCCGAGAGAACACTGAAGCTTTCTTT. Amino acid sequence: CASRENTEAFF.

In its sample, this clone was seen a few times. The rearrangement links TRBV28 to TRBJ1-2, with D maybe TRBD1 (6 bases). V gave up 8 bases and J gave up 8 bases, with 21 bases separating them. CDR1 and CDR2 from the germline V gene are MDHEN and SYDVKM. The CDR3 totals 14 residues. The CDR3 sequence: CASQRVGGVAGYTF. For the CDR3, the DNA is TGTGCCAGCCAAAGGGTTGGGGGCGTCGCGGGCTACACCTTC.

The CDR3 DNA follows: TGTGCCAGCAGTGAAGGGGGCAGGGGAAGGAGTCAGCCCCAGCATTTT. Encoded protein: CASSEGGRGRSQPQHF. The chain recombines TRBV6-1 with TRBJ1-5; tentatively, D is TRBD1 (6 bases). The CDR3 is made up of 16 amino acids. The germline gives CDR1 MNHNS, CDR2 SASEGT. V was cut by 1 base and J by 6 bases, with 16 bases left in between.

The chain joins TRBV6-5 to TRBJ1-5; D is possibly TRBD1 (5 bases). In germline, CDR1 is MNHEY, CDR2 SVGAGI. V lost 2 bases, J lost 7 bases, and 9 bases lay in between. The CDR3 covers 13 residues. CDR3 nucleotides: TGTGCCAGCAGTTACGCGCGGGGCCAGCCCCAGCATTTT. This sequence encodes CASSYARGQPQHF.

In this sample, this clone turned up many times. This chain connects TRBV27 to TRBJ1-2; 10 bases are shared with TRBD1. CDR3 length equals 16 residues. Unmatched junction bases numbered 6, after V lost 5 bases and J lost 0 bases. Germline V gene sequence: CDR1 MNHEY, CDR2 SMNVEV (reference sequence). The CDR3 DNA follows: TGTGCCAGCAGTATCATGGACAGGGGGACTAACTATGGCTACACCTTC. This encodes CASSIMDRGTNYGYTF.

The chain couples TRBV6-5 to TRBJ2-5, with D perhaps matching TRBD1 (6 bases). The germline V gene encodes CDR1 MNHEY and CDR2 SVGAGI. The CDR3 is 14 amino acids. Trimming cost V 5 bases and J 5 bases, with 15 bases left between them. CDR3 sequence: CASSPMRGSETQYF. The CDR3 DNA sequence: TGTGCCAGCAGTCCGATGAGGGGGTCGGAGACCCAGTACTTC.

The V call is TRBV6-1, the J call TRBJ1-5; D is undetermined. The germline V gene has CDR1 MNHNS and CDR2 SASEGT. The CDR3 contains 16 residues. The V end was cut by 1 base, the J end by 2 bases, with 12 bases between. The CDR3 here is CASSEVEYFGNQPQHF. The CDR3 coding sequence is TGTGCCAGCAGTGAAGTAGAGTACTTTGGCAATCAGCCCCAGCATTTT.

This clone was observed a single time. The CDR3 loop reads CAGRGQGDSEAFF. In nucleotides, the CDR3 is TGTGCCGGCCGGGGACAGGGGGATTCTGAAGCTTTCTTT. The chain combines TRBV7-9 with TRBJ1-1; TRBD1 agrees at 11 bases. Germline V gives CDR1 SEHNR, CDR2 FQNEAQ (reference sequence). J gave up 6 bases and V 11 bases, and 8 bases lay outside the gene matches. The CDR3 has 13 residues.

Comment on this clone: One end of the junction is discordant with germline, which a read error may explain. The gene calls are TRBV15 and TRBJ2-1; 11 bases map to TRBD2. CDR1 is LNHNV, CDR2 YYDKDF, per germline (reference sequence). The CDR3 totals 16 residues. The CDR3 DNA sequence: TGTGCCACCAGTAGAGAATTAGCGGGAGGGTACAATGAGCAGTTCTTC. Protein sequence: CATSRELAGGYNEQFF.

This chain joins TRBV9 and TRBJ2-3; D is perhaps TRBD2 (6 bases). V was clipped by 0 bases and J by 5 bases, with 10 bases between them. CDR3 size: 14 residues. Per the germline V gene, CDR1 is SGDLS and CDR2 is YYNGEE. CDR3 region: CASSVGLGLDTQYF. The CDR3 DNA reads TGTGCCAGCAGCGTAGGACTAGGTCTAGATACGCAGTATTTT. Full variable domain (outside the CDR3, taken from reference TRBV9 and TRBJ2-3): DSGVTQTPKHLITATGQRVTLRCSPRSGDLSVYWYQQSLDQGLQFLIQYYNGEERAKGNILERFSAQQFPDLHSELNLSSLELGDSALYFCASSVGLGLDTQYFGPGTRLTVL.

The CDR3 DNA follows: TGTGCCATCAGTCTTGACAGGGGGCGGGACGAGCAGTACTTC. Amino acids: CAISLDRGRDEQYF. V and J are TRBV10-3 and TRBJ2-7, with TRBD1 matching 10 bases. The V gene end was trimmed by 5 bases and the J gene end by 5 bases; junction bases not matched to a gene: 6. The V gene's germline CDR1 is ENHRY and CDR2 SYGVKD. This CDR3 contains 14 residues.

The V and J genes are TRBV5-1 and TRBJ2-3, with 9 positions matching TRBD2. The length of the CDR3 is 15 residues. V shed 3 bases, J shed 6 bases, and the junction held 8 bases outside the gene matches. CDR1 and CDR2 (germline): SGHRS, YFSETQ. The CDR3 bases are TGCGCCAGCAGCTCTATAGCGGGGGATAGGGATACGCAGTATTTT. This gives the protein CASSSIAGDRDTQYF.

The chain carries TRBV18 and TRBJ1-5, with TRBD1 as a possible D gene (5 bases). The CDR3 loop spans 15 amino acids. V was trimmed by 1 base and J by 1 base, leaving 8 bases between them. Germline loops: CDR1 KGHSH, CDR2 LQKENI. This CDR3 is CASSPRGESNQPQHF. For the CDR3, the DNA is TGTGCCAGCTCACCACGGGGGGAAAGCAATCAGCCCCAGCATTTT.